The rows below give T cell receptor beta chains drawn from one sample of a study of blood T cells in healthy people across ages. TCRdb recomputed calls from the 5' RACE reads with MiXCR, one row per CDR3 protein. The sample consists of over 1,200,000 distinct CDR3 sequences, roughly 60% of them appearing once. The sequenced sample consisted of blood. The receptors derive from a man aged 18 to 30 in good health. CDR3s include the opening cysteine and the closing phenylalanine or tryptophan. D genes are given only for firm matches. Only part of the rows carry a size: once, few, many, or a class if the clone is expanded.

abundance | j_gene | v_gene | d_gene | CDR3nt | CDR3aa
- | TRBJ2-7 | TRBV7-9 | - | TGTGCCAGCAGCCGGGGGGCCGTCTACGAGCAGTACTTC | CASSRGAVYEQYF
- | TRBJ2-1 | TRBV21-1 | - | TGTGCCAGCAAAACGGGAATGTGGTACAATGAGCAGTTCTTC | CASKTGMWYNEQFF
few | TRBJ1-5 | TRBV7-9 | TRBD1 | TGTGCCAGCAGCTGGGGACAGGGAACGAATCAGCCCCAGCATTTT | CASSWGQGTNQPQHF
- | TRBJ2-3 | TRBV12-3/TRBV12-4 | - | TGTGCCAGCAAGGTTTACGGGGGCAGGGCAGATACGCAGTATTTT | CASKVYGGRADTQYF
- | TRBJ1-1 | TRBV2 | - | TGTGCCAGCACCTTGATGGGGGACACTGAAGCTTTCTTT | CASTLMGDTEAFF
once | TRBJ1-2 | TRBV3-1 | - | TGTGCCAGCAGCCAAGTCCGGGCAGGGCACGGCTACACCTTC | CASSQVRAGHGYTF
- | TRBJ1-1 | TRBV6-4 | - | TGTGCCAGACCTAAGGGGACGAACACTGAAGCTTTCTTT | CARPKGTNTEAFF
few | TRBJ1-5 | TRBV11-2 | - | TGTGCCAGCAGCTTAGGATCCAGGCCGGGAGATCAGCCCCAGCATTTT | CASSLGSRPGDQPQHF
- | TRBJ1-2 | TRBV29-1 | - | TGCAGCGTGGACGTAAATGGCTACACCTTC | CSVDVNGYTF
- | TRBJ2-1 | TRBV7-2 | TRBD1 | TGTGCCAGCAGCCCCGGGACAGGGGATGTGGATGAGCAGTTCTTC | CASSPGTGDVDEQFF
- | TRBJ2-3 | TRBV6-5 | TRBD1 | TGTGCCAGCAAAGACAGGGCAGATACGCAGTATTTT | CASKDRADTQYF